The subject of this entry is one T cell receptor beta chain. The antigen remains unidentified. This record comes from a study of beta chain features in type 1 diabetes. Whole-study context: In all, about 110 million sorted cells from all samples were analyzed.

The CDR3 sequence is 14 residues long. The V gene lost 10 bases and the J gene lost 0 bases, with 16 bases spanning the gap. CDR1 is MDHEN and CDR2 is SYDVKM in the germline V gene. The sequenced template was cDNA made from the entire isolated RNA. The study sequenced naive, central memory and regulatory T cell samples to an average of around 3.4 million reads. Sequencing was performed with immunoSEQ multiplex PCR; in TCRdb, only in-frame clones are kept and a portion is missing. The sample contains 100,000 to 150,000 clones, 15% to 20% of which appear only once. Study-wide points: Type 1 diabetes patients had VDJ junctions that carried fewer insertions and more deletions. Relative to healthy donors, patients appeared to have naive, central memory and Treg TCRB repertoires that were more similar. Type 1 diabetes patients showed a moderate but significant shortening of TCRB CDR3s in all four CD4+ subsets.

Sequencing was done on a sample of central memory CD4+ T cells from blood. V gene TRBV28 combines with J gene TRBJ2-7; D is unclear. This TCR was sampled from a man aged 18 to 30 with type 1 diabetes. The CDR3 sequence: CAKPDVGFSYEQYF. The DNA of the CDR3 is TGTGCCAAACCAGATGTCGGGTTCTCCTACGAGCAGTACTTC.